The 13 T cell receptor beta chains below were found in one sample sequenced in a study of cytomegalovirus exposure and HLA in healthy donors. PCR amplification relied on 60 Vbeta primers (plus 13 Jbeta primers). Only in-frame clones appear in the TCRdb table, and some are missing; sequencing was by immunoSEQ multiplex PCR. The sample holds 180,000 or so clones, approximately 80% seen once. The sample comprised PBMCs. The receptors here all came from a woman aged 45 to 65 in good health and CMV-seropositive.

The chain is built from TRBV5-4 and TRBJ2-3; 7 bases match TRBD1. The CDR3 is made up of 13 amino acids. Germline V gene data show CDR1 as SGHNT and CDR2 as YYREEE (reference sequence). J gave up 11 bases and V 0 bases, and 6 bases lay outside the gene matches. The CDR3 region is CASSLGGRDRQYF. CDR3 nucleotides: TGTGCCAGCAGCTTGGGGGGTCGGGACAGGCAGTATTTT.

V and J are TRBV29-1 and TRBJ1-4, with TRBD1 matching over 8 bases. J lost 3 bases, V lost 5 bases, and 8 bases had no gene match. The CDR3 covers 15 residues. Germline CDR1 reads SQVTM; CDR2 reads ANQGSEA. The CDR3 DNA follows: TGCAGCGTTTCTTCCAGGGGGCCAGCTAATGAAAAACTGTTTTTT. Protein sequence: CSVSSRGPANEKLFF. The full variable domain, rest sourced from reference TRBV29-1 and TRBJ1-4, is SAVISQKPSRDICQRGTSLTIQCQVDSQVTMMFWYRQQPGQSLTLIATANQGSEATYESGFVIDKFPISRPNLTFSTLTVSNMSPEDSSIYLCSVSSRGPANEKLFFGSGTQLSVL.

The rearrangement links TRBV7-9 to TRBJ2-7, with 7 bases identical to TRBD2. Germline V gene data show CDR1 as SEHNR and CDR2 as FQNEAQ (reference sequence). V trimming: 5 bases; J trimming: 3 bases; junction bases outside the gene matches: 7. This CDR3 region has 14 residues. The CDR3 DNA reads TGTGCCAGCAGCCCGGGACTATCGATCTACGAGCAGTACTTC. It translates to CASSPGLSIYEQYF.

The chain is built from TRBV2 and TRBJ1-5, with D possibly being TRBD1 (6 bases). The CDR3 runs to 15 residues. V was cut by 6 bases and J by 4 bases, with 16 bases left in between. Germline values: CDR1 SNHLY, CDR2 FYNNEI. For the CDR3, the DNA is TGTGCCAGCAGGCGCGGGGGCGCGAAAAATCAGCCCCAGCATTTT. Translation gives CASRRGGAKNQPQHF.

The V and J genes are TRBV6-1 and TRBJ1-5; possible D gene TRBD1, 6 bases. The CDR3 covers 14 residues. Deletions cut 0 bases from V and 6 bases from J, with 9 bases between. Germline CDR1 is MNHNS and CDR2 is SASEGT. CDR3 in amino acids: CASSEATGIQPQHF. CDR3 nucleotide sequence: TGTGCCAGCAGTGAAGCGACAGGTATTCAGCCCCAGCATTTT.

In nucleotides, the CDR3 is TGTGCCAGTAGTTTGGGACTCGGACCCTACGAGCAGTACTTC. This sequence encodes CASSLGLGPYEQYF. The gene calls are TRBV19 and TRBJ2-7, with D maybe TRBD2 (6 bases). The CDR3 runs 14 residues. The ends were cut back, 5 bases at V and 2 bases at J, with 13 bases in the middle. Germline values: CDR1 LNHDA, CDR2 SQIVND (reference sequence). Supplemented by reference TRBV19 and TRBJ2-7, the full variable domain reads DGGITQSPKYLFRKEGQNVTLSCEQNLNHDAMYWYRQDPGQGLRLIYYSQIVNDFQKGDIAEGYSVSREKKESFPLTVTSAQKNPTAFYLCASSLGLGPYEQYFGPGTRLTVT.

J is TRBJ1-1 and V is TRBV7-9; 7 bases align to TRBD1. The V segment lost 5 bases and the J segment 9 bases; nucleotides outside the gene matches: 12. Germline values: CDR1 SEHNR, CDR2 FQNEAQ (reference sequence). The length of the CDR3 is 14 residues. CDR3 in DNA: TGTGCCAGCAGCACGACGGACAGGCCACTTAAAGCTTTCTTT. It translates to CASSTTDRPLKAFF.

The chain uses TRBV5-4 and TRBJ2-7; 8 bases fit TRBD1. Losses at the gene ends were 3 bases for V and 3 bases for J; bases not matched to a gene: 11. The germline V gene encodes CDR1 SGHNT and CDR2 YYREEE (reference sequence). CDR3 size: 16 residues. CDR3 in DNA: TGTGCCAGCAGCTACCCCACAGGGGGAGGTGACTACGAGCAGTACTTC. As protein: CASSYPTGGGDYEQYF.

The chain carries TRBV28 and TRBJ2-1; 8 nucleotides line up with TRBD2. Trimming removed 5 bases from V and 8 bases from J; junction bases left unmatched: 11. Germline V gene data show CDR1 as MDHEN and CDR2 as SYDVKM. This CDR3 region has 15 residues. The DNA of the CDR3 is TGTGCCAGCAGTAATACGGGAGGGCCTAGCGATGAGCAGTTCTTC. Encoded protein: CASSNTGGPSDEQFF.

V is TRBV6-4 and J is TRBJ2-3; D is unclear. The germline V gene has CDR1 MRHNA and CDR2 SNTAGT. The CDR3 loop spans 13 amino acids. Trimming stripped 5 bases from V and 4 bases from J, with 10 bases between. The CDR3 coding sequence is TGTGCCAGCAGTCAGGCCCGCGCAGATACGCAGTATTTT. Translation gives CASSQARADTQYF.

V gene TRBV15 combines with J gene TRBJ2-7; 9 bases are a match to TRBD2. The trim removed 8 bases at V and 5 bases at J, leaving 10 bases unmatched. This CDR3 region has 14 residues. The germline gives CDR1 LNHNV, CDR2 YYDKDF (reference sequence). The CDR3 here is CATRRAGGQHEQYF. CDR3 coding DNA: TGTGCCACCCGGCGCGCGGGGGGGCAACACGAGCAGTACTTC.

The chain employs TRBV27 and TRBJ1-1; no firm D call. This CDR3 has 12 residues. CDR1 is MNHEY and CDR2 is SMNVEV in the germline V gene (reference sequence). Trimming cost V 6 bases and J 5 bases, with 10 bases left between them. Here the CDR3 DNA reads TGTGCCAGCAGGGCCCGGGAAACTGAAGCTTTCTTT. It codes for CASRARETEAFF.

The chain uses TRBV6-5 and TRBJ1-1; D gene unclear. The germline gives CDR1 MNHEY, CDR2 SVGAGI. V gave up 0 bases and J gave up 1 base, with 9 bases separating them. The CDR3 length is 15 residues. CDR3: CASSYSNEGNTEAFF. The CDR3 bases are TGTGCCAGCAGTTACTCGAACGAGGGGAACACTGAAGCTTTCTTT.